The 18 T cell receptor beta chains given below trace back to one sample, sequenced in a study of T cells after yellow fever vaccination. One entry per CDR3 protein, called by TCRdb with MiXCR from the 5' RACE reads. The table shows about 350,000 distinct CDR3 sequences, with 8% to 9.5% occurring only once. Sequenced here: PBMCs, sampled 35 to 50 days after the first yellow fever vaccination. These receptors all stem from a man aged 18 to 35 who received the YFV17D yellow fever vaccine.

This clonotype was picked up many times. The chain carries TRBV4-1 and TRBJ2-1; D gene ambiguous. This CDR3 contains 13 residues. Germline assignment: CDR1 MGHRA and CDR2 YSYEKL. The V end was cut by 0 bases, the J end by 11 bases, with 11 bases between. The CDR3 region is CASSQDQPTKQFF. CDR3 coding DNA: TGCGCCAGCAGCCAAGATCAGCCCACCAAGCAGTTCTTC.

This clonotype was recorded a few times. The chain carries TRBV7-9 and TRBJ2-5; no definite D call. In germline, CDR1 is SEHNR, CDR2 FQNEAQ (reference sequence). The CDR3 contains 13 residues. Trimming pared 3 bases from V and 4 bases from J, leaving 9 bases between. CDR3 in amino acids: CASSFGPSETQYF. The CDR3 nucleotides are TGTGCCAGCAGCTTCGGGCCTTCAGAGACCCAGTACTTC.

This clonotype has more than one count but fewer than ten. The chain combines TRBV7-9 with TRBJ2-1, with no clear D. CDR1 is SEHNR and CDR2 is FQNEAQ in the germline V gene (reference sequence). V lost 4 bases and J lost 10, with 11 bases in between. CDR3 size: 12 residues. The DNA for the CDR3 is TGTGCCAGCAGCTCTGATTATGGGGAGCAGTTCTTC. The encoded protein is CASSSDYGEQFF.

There are a few counts of this clonotype. The chain employs TRBV4-2 and TRBJ2-1, with 9 nucleotides matching TRBD2. Germline lookup yields CDR1 LGHNA and CDR2 YNFKEQ. This CDR3 is built from 13 residues. With V trimmed by 0 bases and J by 12 bases, 3 bases remained unmatched. The CDR3 protein is CASSQDGGGGQFF. The DNA of the CDR3 is TGTGCCAGCAGCCAAGACGGCGGGGGGGGGCAGTTCTTC.

The V call is TRBV12-3 or TRBV12-4, the J call TRBJ1-5; D possibly corresponds to TRBD1 (5 bases). This CDR3 contains 13 residues. The V and J ends lost 3 bases and 8 bases respectively, with 11 bases between them. In DNA form, the CDR3 reads TGTGCCAGCAGTTTTTGGGGCCAGGAGCCCCAGCATTTT. It codes for CASSFWGQEPQHF.

This rearrangement joins TRBV7-2 to TRBJ2-5; 12 nucleotides match TRBD2. CDR1 SGHTA and CDR2 FQGNSA come from the germline V gene. This CDR3 is 15 amino acids long. V lost 6 bases and J lost 5; bases outside the gene matches: 7. The CDR3 bases are TGTGCCAGCAGTCAACTAGCGGGGGGTTGGGAGACCCAGTACTTC. Protein: CASSQLAGGWETQYF.

The rearrangement uses TRBV5-1 and TRBJ1-4, with D possibly matching TRBD1 (5 bases). This CDR3 spans 15 amino acids. Trimming left V 6 bases short and J 0 bases short, with 12 bases between. Germline lookup yields CDR1 SGHRS and CDR2 YFSETQ. In DNA, the CDR3 is TGCGCCAGCACATTGGGGGATGCAACTAATGAAAAACTGTTTTTT. It yields the protein CASTLGDATNEKLFF.

This chain uses TRBV12-3 or TRBV12-4 with TRBJ1-2; tentatively, D is TRBD1 (5 bases). V was shortened by 6 bases and J by 8 bases, with 16 bases between the two germline ends. The CDR3 runs 13 residues. CDR3: CASSLPRGGGYTF. The CDR3 DNA reads as TGTGCCAGCAGCTTACCGAGGGGCGGCGGCTACACCTTC.

This chain uses TRBV7-8 with TRBJ2-2, with a weak D call TRBD1 (5 bases). Germline V gene sequence: CDR1 SGHVS, CDR2 FQNEAQ. V lost 2 bases and J 7 bases, leaving 8 bases between the germline ends. This CDR3 spans 13 amino acids. This chain's CDR3 is CASSLPGHGELFF. Written as DNA, the CDR3 is TGTGCCAGCAGCTTACCAGGGCACGGGGAGCTGTTTTTT.

CDR3 residues: CASSKKGANTEAFF. The CDR3 DNA reads TGCGCCAGCAGCAAAAAGGGTGCGAACACTGAAGCTTTCTTT. V is TRBV5-1 and J is TRBJ1-1; D remains ambiguous. The germline CDR1 and CDR2 sequences are SGHRS and YFSETQ. The CDR3 sequence is 14 residues long. The V and J ends lost 4 bases and 1 base respectively, with 11 bases between them. The full variable domain, completed using reference TRBV5-1 and TRBJ1-1, is KAGVTQTPRYLIKTRGQQVTLSCSPISGHRSVSWYQQTPGQGLQFLFEYFSETQRNKGNFPGRFSGRQFSNSRSEMNVSTLELGDSALYLCASSKKGANTEAFFGQGTRLTVV.

The V call is TRBV5-5, the J call TRBJ1-3; 9 nucleotides agree with TRBD1. This CDR3 has 18 amino acids. Germline CDR1 SGHKS, CDR2 YYEKEE (reference sequence). Trimming at V came to 2 bases and at J to 1 base, leaving 10 bases not matched to a gene. Here the CDR3 reads CASSLPLLGQGSGNTIYF. Written as DNA, the CDR3 is TGTGCCAGCAGCTTACCACTACTGGGACAGGGTTCTGGAAACACCATATATTTT.

This clonotype was counted ten times or more. This sequence joins TRBV6-1 and TRBJ2-2; 7 bases match TRBD2. CDR1 and CDR2 from the germline V gene are MNHNS and SASEGT. V shed 0 bases and J 5 bases; nucleotides not matched to a gene: 3. This CDR3 comprises 15 residues. CDR3 nucleotide sequence: TGTGCCAGCAGTGAAGCGTACGGGGGGACCGGGGAGCTGTTTTTT. It is translated as CASSEAYGGTGELFF.

This clonotype was observed a few times. CDR3 loop: CASSLVSGYTEAFF. The CDR3 DNA follows: TGTGCCAGCAGCTTAGTTTCGGGTTACACTGAAGCTTTCTTT. The chain recombines TRBV7-3 with TRBJ1-1, with unresolved D. From germline, CDR1 is SGHTA and CDR2 FQGTGA. This CDR3 is built from 14 residues. Between the trimmed V and J ends, which lost 2 bases and 3 bases, there was a span of 10 bases.

V and J are TRBV4-2 and TRBJ1-1; D is undetermined. CDR3 length: 15 amino acids. CDR1 is LGHNA and CDR2 is YNFKEQ in the germline V gene. V was cut by 0 bases and J by 4 bases, with 12 bases left in between. The CDR3 bases are TGTGCCAGCAGCCAAGATCGGGTAGGAGTCACTGAAGCTTTCTTT. Residues: CASSQDRVGVTEAFF.

This clonotype was counted between two and nine times. This chain uses TRBV6-2 or TRBV6-3 with TRBJ2-5; 7 bases match TRBD1. The V segment lost 5 bases and the J segment 5 bases; nucleotides outside the gene matches: 11. The CDR3 spans 15 residues. Germline loops: CDR1 MNHEY, CDR2 SVGEGT. Written as DNA, the CDR3 is TGTGCCAGCAGTACCGACAGGGTCTGGTGGGAGACCCAGTACTTC. Its protein product is CASSTDRVWWETQYF.

The chain carries TRBV9 and TRBJ2-3, with 14 bases lining up with TRBD2. In germline, CDR1 is SGDLS, CDR2 YYNGEE. CDR3 size: 16 residues. Trimming took 4 bases from V and 1 from J; bases not matched to a gene: 2. The CDR3 DNA sequence: TGTGCCAGCAGCAGACTAGCGGGGGGGGGCACAGATACGCAGTATTTT. Translated: CASSRLAGGGTDTQYF.

This clonotype was seen more than once but under ten times. V and J are TRBV18 and TRBJ2-5; no reliable D call. Germline V lookup: CDR1 KGHSH, CDR2 LQKENI. Trimming cost V 1 base and J 4 bases, with 4 bases left between them. The CDR3 has 12 residues. The CDR3 here is CASSPQTETQYF. CDR3 nucleotide sequence: TGTGCCAGCTCACCACAAACAGAGACCCAGTACTTC.

The rearrangement joins TRBV24-1 to TRBJ2-1; 8 positions agree with TRBD1. The ends lost 3 bases at V and 7 bases at J; junction bases unmatched: 13. The CDR3 runs 17 residues. The germline CDR1 and CDR2 sequences are KGHDR and SFDVKD. CDR3 residues: CATSDIPGQGDLNEQFF. The DNA for the CDR3 is TGTGCCACCAGTGATATCCCCGGACAGGGCGACTTGAATGAGCAGTTCTTC.